Below are 12 T cell receptor beta chains sequenced from a single sample in a study of beta chain features in type 1 diabetes. These receptors lack a known antigen. The whole isolated RNA underwent reverse transcription, so sequencing captured expressed TCRB transcripts. The table came from immunoSEQ multiplex PCR; TCRdb's copy has only in-frame clones and leaves some out. This table has about 260,000 clones, 20% to 25% appearing once. Study-wide results and limits: All four CD4+ subsets of Type 1 diabetes patients contained TCRB CDR3s that were moderately but significantly shorter.

Sequencing was performed on naive CD4+ T cells from blood. These receptors were taken from a woman in her twenties or thirties with type 1 diabetes.

This clone was observed a handful of times. This chain links TRBV4-2 with TRBJ1-2, with TRBD1 as a possible D gene (5 bases). The V and J ends lost 6 bases and 4 bases respectively, with 18 bases between them. Germline CDR1 reads LGHNA; CDR2 reads YNFKEQ. The CDR3 sequence is 15 residues long. The CDR3 spells CASRARGGRTYGYTF. The CDR3 DNA reads TGTGCCAGCAGAGCTAGGGGTGGGCGCACCTATGGCTACACCTTC.

This clone has only a few counts. V usage is TRBV13 and J usage is TRBJ2-4, with 11 bases that match TRBD1. The trim removed 6 bases at V and 7 bases at J, leaving 2 bases unmatched. Germline CDR1 is PRHDT and CDR2 is FYEKMQ (reference sequence). This CDR3 spans 13 amino acids. CDR3 amino acids: CASRGQGANIQYF. The CDR3 coding sequence is TGTGCCAGCAGAGGACAGGGGGCGAACATTCAGTACTTC.

This CDR3 is CAWSVLGQSTDTQYF. The CDR3 nucleotides are TGTGCCTGGAGTGTACTGGGACAGAGCACAGATACGCAGTATTTT. This chain joins TRBV30 and TRBJ2-3; 7 nucleotides line up with TRBD1. There are 15 residues in the CDR3. Germline assignment: CDR1 GTSNPN and CDR2 SVGIG (reference sequence). The V and J ends lost 0 bases and 0 bases, in that order; junction bases with no gene match: 3.

The chain couples TRBV9 to TRBJ1-2; perhaps TRBD1 as D (5 bases). The CDR3 spans 16 residues. V was pared by 2 bases and J by 2 bases, with 16 bases between. CDR1 is SGDLS, CDR2 YYNGEE, per germline. CDR3 region: CASSVLQEIINYGYTF. Here the CDR3 DNA reads TGTGCCAGCAGCGTCCTACAGGAAATAATAAACTATGGCTACACCTTC.

The rearrangement links TRBV9 to TRBJ1-1; possible D gene TRBD1, 6 bases. The CDR3 length is 14 residues. Trimming stripped 4 bases from V and 8 bases from J, with 18 bases between. Per the germline V gene, CDR1 is SGDLS and CDR2 is YYNGEE. As DNA, the CDR3 is TGTGCCAGCAGCAGGCAAGCAGGGGTGGGAGAAGCTTTCTTT. It encodes CASSRQAGVGEAFF.

The table lists this clone with a few counts. The chain couples TRBV5-1 to TRBJ2-7; D may be TRBD2 (5 bases). Per germline, CDR1 SGHRS and CDR2 YFSETQ. V was shortened by 4 bases and J by 4 bases, with 6 bases between the two germline ends. The CDR3 totals 11 residues. DNA for the CDR3: TGCGCCAGCAGCGGGAGTTACGAGCAGTACTTC. It translates to CASSGSYEQYF.

The V and J genes are TRBV2 and TRBJ2-7, with unresolved D. V was clipped by 1 base and J by 7 bases, with 11 bases between them. This CDR3 spans 13 amino acids. Per the germline V gene, CDR1 is SNHLY and CDR2 is FYNNEI. CDR3 loop: CASSEGVAREQYF. In nucleotides, the CDR3 is TGTGCCAGCAGTGAAGGAGTAGCTCGGGAGCAGTACTTC.

This clone was seen more than once but under ten times. The chain links TRBV7-9 to TRBJ2-7; TRBD2 is a possible D gene (5 bases). Trimming cost V 3 bases and J 7 bases, with 16 bases left between them. The CDR3 is 14 amino acids. Per the germline V gene, CDR1 is SEHNR and CDR2 is FQNEAQ (reference sequence). The chain's CDR3 is CASSFSLAGVEQYF. DNA of the CDR3: TGTGCCAGCAGCTTCTCCCTAGCCGGTGTAGAGCAGTACTTC.

This clone was seen a few times. The chain joins TRBV2 to TRBJ1-5; D not resolved. The germline gives CDR1 SNHLY, CDR2 FYNNEI. The CDR3 covers 15 residues. The V end lost 0 bases, the J end lost 1 base, and 7 bases lay between the germline ends. CDR3 loop: CASSEARTSNQPQHF. The CDR3 DNA reads as TGTGCCAGCAGTGAAGCCCGAACAAGCAATCAGCCCCAGCATTTT.

This rearrangement joins TRBV9 to TRBJ2-1; D may be TRBD1 (6 bases). V was pared by 0 bases and J by 8 bases, with 21 bases between. Germline V gives CDR1 SGDLS, CDR2 YYNGEE. The length of the CDR3 is 17 residues. The CDR3 DNA is TGTGCCAGCAGCGTAGTTGCAGGGACACTTATCGGGGATGAGCAGTTCTTC. This codes for CASSVVAGTLIGDEQFF. Drawing the rest from reference TRBV9 and TRBJ2-1, the complete variable domain is DSGVTQTPKHLITATGQRVTLRCSPRSGDLSVYWYQQSLDQGLQFLIQYYNGEERAKGNILERFSAQQFPDLHSELNLSSLELGDSALYFCASSVVAGTLIGDEQFFGPGTRLTVL.

Only a few counts were recorded for this clone. The chain carries TRBV2 and TRBJ1-5, with D hard to call. CDR1 SNHLY and CDR2 FYNNEI come from the germline V gene. The CDR3 is made up of 15 amino acids. The ends were cut back, 3 bases at V and 3 bases at J, with 12 bases in the middle. The CDR3 coding sequence is TGTGCCAGCAGTGAGGGCCAGCTGCCCAATCAGCCCCAGCATTTT. It yields the protein CASSEGQLPNQPQHF.

The genes are TRBV6-5 and TRBJ2-1, with D uncertain. This CDR3 contains 13 residues. V was cut by 6 bases and J by 6 bases, with 12 bases left in between. Germline V gives CDR1 MNHEY, CDR2 SVGAGI. CDR3 sequence (DNA): TGTGCCAGCAGGCCCTCACTTTTCAATGAGCAGTTCTTC. It yields the protein CASRPSLFNEQFF.